This entry describes one T cell receptor (beta chain). The antigen remains undetermined. This specimen belongs to a study of cytomegalovirus exposure and HLA in healthy donors. V lost 4 bases and J lost 0; bases outside the gene matches: 3. The CDR3 has 14 residues. Germline V CDR1 and CDR2: SGHRS, YFSETQ. The study, taken as a whole, reports: Sequencing probably produced one cluster of sequence variants that were highly shared. The study found most TCR sequences rare, yet found some public TCRs in many donors.

The PCR made use of 60 Vbeta and 13 Jbeta primers. The method was immunoSEQ multiplex PCR; TCRdb's version includes in-frame clones alone and lacks a portion of them. The top ten hold 7% of the sample, which has about 160,000 clones, approximately 80% seen once. Sequenced sample: PBMCs. The chain couples TRBV5-1 to TRBJ1-2, with 7 bases matching TRBD1. The origin of this receptor is a woman in her thirties in good health and CMV-seropositive. CDR3 amino acids: CASSRDSANYGYTF. The CDR3 DNA follows: TGCGCCAGCAGCCGGGACAGTGCTAACTATGGCTACACCTTC.